A few counts support the clone carrying this TCR beta chain. Trimming removed 4 bases from V and 4 bases from J; junction bases left unmatched: 6. CDR1 is SEHNR, CDR2 FQNEAQ, per germline (reference sequence). This CDR3 region has 14 residues. The sample belongs to a study of blood T cell repertoires in COVID-19. Study context: The analysed material was cDNA or gDNA that came from T cells, B-cell-depleted T cells, or PBMCs.

Profiled with immunoSEQ multiplex PCR; TCRdb holds only in-frame clones, not every one. The sample consists of fewer than 250,000 clones, about nine tenths of them appearing once. This clonotype was sampled from a middle-aged man with acute or convalescent COVID-19. The chain links TRBV7-9 to TRBJ2-7; TRBD1 aligns across 8 bases. Input material: peripheral blood. The CDR3 loop is CASSSRDRQYEQYF. The CDR3 nucleotides are TGTGCCAGCAGCTCGCGGGACAGGCAATACGAGCAGTACTTC.